Each of the 10 T cell receptor beta chains below was sequenced from the same sample in a study of read filtering for tumor transcriptome and immune sequencing. From roughly 400 ng of RNA, a library with molecular barcoded alpha/delta and beta/gamma adaptors was made. TCRdb processed the reads anew with MiXCR; each CDR3 protein has one entry. The sample has some 130,000 distinct CDR3 sequences, less than 15% seen once. The sample was a population of CD138-negative cells sorted from bone marrow. The receptors shown here come from a donor older than 35 with multiple myeloma.

The chain recombines TRBV30 with TRBJ1-5; TRBD1 matches at 8 bases. CDR3 size: 15 residues. Germline V gene data show CDR1 as GTSNPN and CDR2 as SVGIG (reference sequence). After removal of 3 bases from V and 1 base from J, the junction contained 5 bases not matched to a gene. The chain's CDR3 is CAWRRQGTSNQPQHF. Here the CDR3 DNA reads TGTGCCTGGAGGCGACAGGGGACCAGCAATCAGCCCCAGCATTTT.

This clonotype was detected ten times or more. This chain links TRBV6-2 or TRBV6-3 with TRBJ2-7, with a possible D match to TRBD2 (5 bases). Trimming shortened V by 8 bases and J by 3 bases, and 17 bases separated the two germline ends. This CDR3 has 14 residues. Germline CDR1 MNHEY, CDR2 SVGEGT. The CDR3 nucleotides are TGTGCCAGCCTCGGGATCCCGAGACTCTACGAGCAGTACTTC. Its translation: CASLGIPRLYEQYF.

The gene calls are TRBV5-4 and TRBJ2-3; D perhaps matches TRBD2 (5 bases). V lost 0 bases to trimming and J lost 6 bases, with 14 bases between them. The CDR3 is 15 residues long. Germline V lookup: CDR1 SGHNT, CDR2 YYREEE (reference sequence). The CDR3 is CASSLALALGDTQYF. DNA of the CDR3: TGTGCCAGCAGCTTGGCGCTAGCACTCGGGGATACGCAGTATTTT.

This clonotype was counted ten times or more. The V and J genes are TRBV20-1 and TRBJ2-7; tentatively, D is TRBD1 or TRBD2 (5 bases each). The V and J ends lost 2 bases and 6 bases respectively, with 11 bases between them. CDR3 length: 12 residues. The V gene's germline CDR1 is DFQATT and CDR2 SNEGSKA (reference sequence). The CDR3 is CSARPGRSEQYF. CDR3 in DNA: TGCAGTGCTAGACCAGGGAGAAGCGAGCAGTACTTC.

In its sample, this clonotype was seen many times. The rearrangement uses TRBV7-6 and TRBJ2-7; TRBD1 aligns across 12 bases. The length of the CDR3 is 16 residues. The V gene end was trimmed by 2 bases and the J gene end by 6 bases; junction bases not matched to a gene: 8. The germline gives CDR1 SGHVS, CDR2 FNYEAQ. CDR3 region: CASSLSSRDRGLEQYF. DNA for the CDR3: TGTGCCAGCAGCTTAAGCTCCCGGGACAGGGGGCTCGAGCAGTACTTC. Combining the CDR3 with reference TRBV7-6 and TRBJ2-7 gives the whole variable domain GAGVSQSPRYKVTKRGQDVALRCDPISGHVSLYWYRQALGQGPEFLTYFNYEAQQDKSGLPNDRFSAERPEGSISTLTIQRTEQRDSAMYRCASSLSSRDRGLEQYFGPGTRLTVT.

This clonotype was counted at least ten times. The chain has TRBV29-1 and TRBJ2-5; D is unclear. V lost 0 bases and J 5 bases, leaving 16 bases between the germline ends. This CDR3 is built from 15 residues. Germline lookup yields CDR1 SQVTM and CDR2 ANQGSEA. The CDR3 DNA reads TGCAGCGTTGAAGAGTATGCCGGTCCCAGGGAGACCCAGTACTTC. Its protein product is CSVEEYAGPRETQYF. The whole variable domain, remainder taken from reference TRBV29-1 and TRBJ2-5, is SAVISQKPSRDICQRGTSLTIQCQVDSQVTMMFWYRQQPGQSLTLIATANQGSEATYESGFVIDKFPISRPNLTFSTLTVSNMSPEDSSIYLCSVEEYAGPRETQYFGPGTRLLVL.

This clonotype was observed many times. V gene TRBV29-1 combines with J gene TRBJ2-7; tentatively, D is TRBD2 (6 bases). This CDR3 contains 13 residues. In germline, CDR1 is SQVTM, CDR2 ANQGSEA. V was clipped by 6 bases and J by 3 bases, with 15 bases between them. This CDR3 reads CSVAAPRGYEQYF. Here the CDR3 DNA reads TGCAGCGTAGCGGCCCCGCGGGGCTACGAGCAGTACTTC.

Ten or more counts support this clonotype. This chain links TRBV9 with TRBJ1-1; possible D gene TRBD1, 5 bases. Germline V gene data show CDR1 as SGDLS and CDR2 as YYNGEE. CDR3 size: 13 residues. Trimming shortened V by 3 bases and J by 1 base, and 7 bases separated the two germline ends. CDR3 residues: CASSAGGNTEAFF. CDR3 DNA: TGTGCCAGCAGCGCCGGGGGGAACACTGAAGCTTTCTTT.

There are many counts of this clonotype. The chain combines TRBV19 with TRBJ2-1; D is uncertain. The CDR3 runs to 13 residues. Germline lookup yields CDR1 LNHDA and CDR2 SQIVND (reference sequence). V was trimmed by 3 bases and J by 8 bases, leaving 11 bases between them. CDR3 sequence (DNA): TGTGCCAGTAGTATTCCCCCCCACTATGAGCAGTTCTTC. Translated, it gives CASSIPPHYEQFF. The variable domain in full, with the rest retrieved from reference TRBV19 and TRBJ2-1, is DGGITQSPKYLFRKEGQNVTLSCEQNLNHDAMYWYRQDPGQGLRLIYYSQIVNDFQKGDIAEGYSVSREKKESFPLTVTSAQKNPTAFYLCASSIPPHYEQFFGPGTRLTVL.

A few counts support this clonotype. The V gene is TRBV12-3 or TRBV12-4, the J gene TRBJ2-1, with 8 bases that match TRBD2. After removal of 7 bases from V and 3 bases from J, the junction contained 8 bases not matched to a gene. The CDR3 sequence is 15 residues long. The CDR3 nucleotides are TGTGCCAGCACCACCTGGGGACTAGACTACAATGAGCAGTTCTTC. Its translation: CASTTWGLDYNEQFF.